These T cell receptor beta chains were read from a single sample in a study of regulatory T cells in long-lasting Graves disease. MiXCR, run by TCRdb on the multiplex PCR reads, gives a single entry per CDR3 protein. The data show roughly 450,000 distinct CDR3 sequences, with 23% seen just once and roughly 30% held by the top ten. The sequenced sample was peripheral blood mononuclear cells (PBMCs), obtained when the disease was refractory, from a patient treated with antithyroid drugs. Receptors originate from a female donor with Graves disease. CDR3s include the opening cysteine and the closing phenylalanine or tryptophan. D genes are given only for firm matches. Not every row has a clone size; where given, it reads once, few, many or a size class.

NA,TRBJ2-2,TRBV7-9,NA,CASSIQGVFNTGELFF,TGTGCCAGCAGCATACAGGGTGTTTTCAACACCGGGGAGCTGTTTTTT
NA,TRBJ1-1,TRBV12-3/TRBV12-4,NA,CASQGEVANTEAFF,TGTGCCAGCCAGGGAGAGGTTGCGAACACTGAAGCTTTCTTT
NA,TRBJ1-2,TRBV2,many,CASSEDRRNYGYTF,TGTGCCAGCAGTGAAGACAGGAGAAACTATGGCTACACCTTC
NA,TRBJ1-2,TRBV6-2/TRBV6-3,few,CASSYSGVGYYGYTF,TGTGCCAGCAGTTACTCGGGGGTGGGCTACTATGGCTACACCTTC
NA,TRBJ2-2,TRBV24-1,few,CATSDSSRTGELFF,TGTGCCACCAGTGATTCTAGCCGCACCGGGGAGCTGTTTTTT
NA,TRBJ1-4,TRBV29-1,many,CSVEMGEKLFF,TGCAGCGTTGAAATGGGTGAAAAACTGTTTTTT
TRBD2,TRBJ2-5,TRBV20-1,few,CSASGREARGETQYF,TGCAGTGCTAGTGGTCGGGAGGCCCGGGGAGAGACCCAGTACTTC
NA,TRBJ1-2,TRBV12-3/TRBV12-4,many,CASSITLGGYTF,TGTGCCAGCAGTATAACACTGGGTGGCTACACCTTC
NA,TRBJ2-2,TRBV19,few,CASSIGSGFNTGELFF,TGTGCCAGTAGTATCGGTTCCGGGTTCAACACCGGGGAGCTGTTTTTT
TRBD2,TRBJ2-7,TRBV20-1,NA,CSARPSGRGSSYEQYF,TGCAGTGCTAGACCTAGCGGGAGGGGAAGCTCCTACGAGCAGTACTTC
NA,TRBJ1-5,TRBV7-2,NA,CASSLDLGGNQPQHF,TGTGCCAGCAGCTTGGACCTAGGTGGCAATCAGCCCCAGCATTTT
TRBD2,TRBJ2-1,TRBV20-1,NA,CSARGLAGYNEQFF,TGCAGTGCTAGAGGGCTAGCGGGATACAATGAGCAGTTCTTC
NA,TRBJ2-5,TRBV28,many,CASSFYRGRETQYF,TGTGCCAGCAGTTTCTATCGGGGGCGAGAGACCCAGTACTTC
NA,TRBJ2-7,TRBV7-2,NA,CASSLVSGSFDEQYF,TGTGCCAGCAGCTTAGTATCCGGGAGTTTCGACGAGCAGTACTTC
NA,TRBJ2-7,TRBV20-1,many,CSATIPTAGEEQYF,TGCAGTGCTACGATCCCAACCGCCGGAGAAGAGCAGTACTTC
NA,TRBJ2-7,TRBV7-9,few,CASSLGYPLYEQYF,TGTGCCAGCAGCTTAGGGTATCCCCTCTACGAGCAGTACTTC
TRBD1,TRBJ1-5,TRBV28,many,CASSSQGGENQPQHF,TGTGCCAGCAGTTCCCAAGGGGGCGAGAATCAGCCCCAGCATTTT
NA,TRBJ1-2,TRBV20-1,NA,CSAPRPNYGYTF,TGCAGTGCTCCACGGCCTAACTATGGCTACACCTTC
NA,TRBJ2-7,TRBV6-1,few,CASSARETGSYEQYF,TGTGCCAGCAGTGCCAGGGAGACGGGTTCCTACGAGCAGTACTTC
NA,TRBJ1-3,TRBV7-9,few,CASSLDWTDSGNTIYF,TGTGCCAGCAGCCTCGACTGGACAGACTCTGGAAACACCATATATTTT
TRBD2,TRBJ2-7,TRBV5-1,NA,CASSLEGRAAYEQYF,TGCGCCAGCAGCTTGGAGGGGAGGGCAGCCTACGAGCAGTACTTC
NA,TRBJ2-2,TRBV7-3,few,CASSIPPGQNTGELFF,TGTGCCAGCAGCATACCTCCGGGACAGAACACCGGGGAGCTGTTTTTT
TRBD2,TRBJ2-7,TRBV20-1,few,CSAAIPGLAGGRGQYF,TGCAGTGCTGCTATTCCGGGACTAGCGGGAGGAAGGGGGCAGTACTTC
NA,TRBJ1-6,TRBV28,many,CATGIGAASPLHF,TGTGCCACCGGAATCGGGGCAGCTTCACCCCTCCACTTT
TRBD1,TRBJ1-4,TRBV27,NA,CASRGPGQGTNEKLFF,TGTGCCAGCAGGGGCCCTGGACAGGGAACTAATGAAAAACTGTTTTTT
TRBD1,TRBJ1-5,TRBV19,few,CASSQGQGRQPQHF,TGTGCCAGTAGCCAAGGACAGGGTCGTCAGCCCCAGCATTTT
TRBD2,TRBJ2-5,TRBV5-5,many,CASSLWPAGGPVETQYF,TGTGCCAGCAGCTTGTGGCCAGCGGGAGGGCCTGTGGAGACCCAGTACTTC
NA,TRBJ2-2,TRBV12-3/TRBV12-4,NA,CARSLAMGEAGELFF,TGTGCCCGCAGTTTAGCTATGGGGGAGGCCGGGGAGCTGTTTTTT
TRBD2,TRBJ2-3,TRBV12-3/TRBV12-4,NA,CASSPRGGLSTDTQYF,TGTGCCAGCAGCCCCCGGGGGGGCCTAAGCACAGATACGCAGTATTTT
NA,TRBJ1-5,TRBV28,many,CASRSKGEQPQHF,TGTGCCAGCAGATCCAAGGGCGAGCAGCCCCAGCATTTT
NA,TRBJ1-5,TRBV6-5,few,CASSLSVETLFLQPQHF,TGTGCCAGCAGTTTGTCGGTAGAAACCTTATTCCTTCAGCCCCAGCATTTT
TRBD2,TRBJ2-7,TRBV30,many,CASGGRHEQYF,TGTGCCTCGGGGGGTAGGCACGAGCAGTACTTC
NA,TRBJ2-1,TRBV28,NA,CASSSGVAWERYNEQFF,TGTGCCAGCAGTTCGGGGGTAGCGTGGGAGCGTTACAATGAGCAGTTCTTC
NA,TRBJ1-2,TRBV20-1,NA,CSARDRQASYGYTF,TGCAGTGCTAGAGATCGCCAAGCCTCCTATGGCTACACCTTC
NA,TRBJ1-5,TRBV11-1,NA,CASSLATGGPQHF,TGTGCCAGCAGCTTAGCCACGGGTGGGCCCCAGCATTTT
TRBD1,TRBJ2-5,TRBV4-2,many,CASSLQTGGETQYF,TGTGCCAGCAGCCTACAAACAGGGGGAGAGACCCAGTACTTC